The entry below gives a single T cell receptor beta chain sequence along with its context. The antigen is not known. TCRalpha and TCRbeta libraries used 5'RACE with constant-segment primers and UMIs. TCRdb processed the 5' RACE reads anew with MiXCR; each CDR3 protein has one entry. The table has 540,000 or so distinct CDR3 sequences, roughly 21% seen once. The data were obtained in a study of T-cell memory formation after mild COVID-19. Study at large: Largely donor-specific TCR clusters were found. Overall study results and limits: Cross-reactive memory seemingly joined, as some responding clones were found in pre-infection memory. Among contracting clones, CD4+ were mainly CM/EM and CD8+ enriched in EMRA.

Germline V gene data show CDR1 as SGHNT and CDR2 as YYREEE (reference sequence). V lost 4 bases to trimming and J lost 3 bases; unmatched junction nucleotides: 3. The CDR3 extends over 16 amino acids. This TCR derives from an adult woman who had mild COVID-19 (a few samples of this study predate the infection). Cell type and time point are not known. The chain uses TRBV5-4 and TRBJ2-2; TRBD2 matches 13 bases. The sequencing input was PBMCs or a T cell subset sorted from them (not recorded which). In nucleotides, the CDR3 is TGTGCCAGCAGCAGGGGACTAGCGGGATACACCGGGGAGCTGTTTTTT. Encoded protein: CASSRGLAGYTGELFF. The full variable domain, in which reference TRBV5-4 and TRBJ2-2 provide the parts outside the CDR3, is ETGVTQSPTHLIKTRGQQVTLRCSSQSGHNTVSWYQQALGQGPQFIFQYYREEENGRGNFPPRFSGLQFPNYSSELNVNALELDDSALYLCASSRGLAGYTGELFFGEGSRLTVL.